This is a list of T cell receptor beta chains from one sample in a study of blood T cells in healthy people across ages. One entry per CDR3 protein, called by TCRdb with MiXCR from the 5' RACE reads. Seen here are under 2 million distinct CDR3 sequences, almost 35% observed once, and the top ten hold 11%. Sequences were obtained from blood. Source of these receptors: a woman in her twenties or thirties in good health. CDR3s include the opening cysteine and the closing phenylalanine or tryptophan. Each record gives: V gene, D gene, J gene, clone size, CDR3 DNA, CDR3 protein. The D gene is left open where the match is weak. The size entry is marked missing in some rows and otherwise reads once, few, many or a size class.

v_gene: TRBV13; d_gene: NA; j_gene: TRBJ2-1; abundance: NA; CDR3nt: TGTGCCAGCAGCCGCTTCGGCGGCTCCTACAATGAGCAGTTCTTC; CDR3aa: CASSRFGGSYNEQFF
v_gene: TRBV20-1; d_gene: NA; j_gene: TRBJ2-7; abundance: many; CDR3nt: TGCAGTGCTAGGGTCGGAGGGGGAGGGACCTACGAGCAGTACTTC; CDR3aa: CSARVGGGGTYEQYF
v_gene: TRBV20-1; d_gene: NA; j_gene: TRBJ2-7; abundance: NA; CDR3nt: TGCAGGGCTAGAGGCCCCTTTGGCGAGCAGTACTTC; CDR3aa: CRARGPFGEQYF
v_gene: TRBV18; d_gene: NA; j_gene: TRBJ2-6; abundance: NA; CDR3nt: TGTGCCAGCTCAGTCCGAGAGACGGCGTCCTATTCTGGGGCCAACGTCCTGACTTTC; CDR3aa: CASSVRETASYSGANVLTF
v_gene: TRBV6-5; d_gene: NA; j_gene: TRBJ1-2; abundance: NA; CDR3nt: TGTGCCAGCAGTACAGGACTCCTCCGTGGCTACACCTTC; CDR3aa: CASSTGLLRGYTF
v_gene: TRBV6-1; d_gene: NA; j_gene: TRBJ2-5; abundance: few; CDR3nt: TGTGCCAGCAGCCGACTAGTAGGATTGGAGACCCAGTACTTC; CDR3aa: CASSRLVGLETQYF
v_gene: TRBV10-3; d_gene: NA; j_gene: TRBJ2-3; abundance: few; CDR3nt: TGTGCCATCAGTGAGTCAGGGGCGGCCTACACAGATACGCAGTATTTT; CDR3aa: CAISESGAAYTDTQYF
v_gene: TRBV7-9; d_gene: NA; j_gene: TRBJ2-2; abundance: NA; CDR3nt: TGTGCCAGCAGCTTAGCTTACCCCGACGGGGAGCTGTTTTTT; CDR3aa: CASSLAYPDGELFF
v_gene: TRBV7-8; d_gene: NA; j_gene: TRBJ1-1; abundance: NA; CDR3nt: TGTGCCAGCAGCTTAATTCCCGAAGGGGTTAGCACTGAAGCTTTCTTT; CDR3aa: CASSLIPEGVSTEAFF
v_gene: TRBV20-1; d_gene: TRBD2; j_gene: TRBJ2-5; abundance: NA; CDR3nt: TGCAGCCCTAGGACGGGGACTAGGCCCCAAGAGACCCAGTACTTC; CDR3aa: CSPRTGTRPQETQYF
v_gene: TRBV9; d_gene: TRBD1; j_gene: TRBJ1-5; abundance: few; CDR3nt: TGTGCCAGCAGCGTATTGGGGACAGGGGCCCAGCATTTT; CDR3aa: CASSVLGTGAQHF
v_gene: TRBV20-1; d_gene: NA; j_gene: TRBJ2-7; abundance: few; CDR3nt: TGCAGTGCCAGACGATCGGGCCACAGCTCCTACGAGCAGTACTTC; CDR3aa: CSARRSGHSSYEQYF
v_gene: TRBV9; d_gene: TRBD2; j_gene: TRBJ2-1; abundance: few; CDR3nt: TGTGCCAGCAGCGTAGATAGGCGGGAGAGGTACAATGAGCAGTTCTTC; CDR3aa: CASSVDRRERYNEQFF
v_gene: TRBV20-1; d_gene: TRBD1; j_gene: TRBJ2-1; abundance: many; CDR3nt: TGCAGTGCCAGGGACAGGCAGGGATACAATGAGCAGTTCTTC; CDR3aa: CSARDRQGYNEQFF
v_gene: TRBV7-9; d_gene: TRBD2; j_gene: TRBJ2-1; abundance: NA; CDR3nt: TGTGCCAGCACCTCGACGGGGGGGATTTACAATGAGCAGTTCTTC; CDR3aa: CASTSTGGIYNEQFF
v_gene: TRBV4-1; d_gene: NA; j_gene: TRBJ1-1; abundance: NA; CDR3nt: TGCGCCAGCAGTATCGGACTTTTAGGGAACACTGAAGCTTTCTTT; CDR3aa: CASSIGLLGNTEAFF
v_gene: TRBV7-8; d_gene: TRBD2; j_gene: TRBJ2-3; abundance: many; CDR3nt: TGTGCCAGCAGCTTAGGGGGACTAGCGGCGAACCCCACAGATACGCAGTATTTT; CDR3aa: CASSLGGLAANPTDTQYF
v_gene: TRBV6-2/TRBV6-3; d_gene: NA; j_gene: TRBJ2-7; abundance: few; CDR3nt: TGTGCCAGCAGTACCCCGGAGACAGTCTCCTACGAGCAGTACTTC; CDR3aa: CASSTPETVSYEQYF
v_gene: TRBV20-1; d_gene: NA; j_gene: TRBJ2-1; abundance: few; CDR3nt: TGCAGTGCTAGAAGTGGCAGCGGGCGTTACAATGAGCAGTTCTTC; CDR3aa: CSARSGSGRYNEQFF
v_gene: TRBV27; d_gene: NA; j_gene: TRBJ2-2; abundance: NA; CDR3nt: TGTGCCAGCACGAACAGGGCCAACACCGGGGAGCTGTTTTTT; CDR3aa: CASTNRANTGELFF
v_gene: TRBV4-1; d_gene: TRBD2; j_gene: TRBJ2-5; abundance: NA; CDR3nt: TGCGCCAGCAGCCAAGAACGCGGGGGTGATCAAGAGACCCAGTACTTC; CDR3aa: CASSQERGGDQETQYF
v_gene: TRBV20-1; d_gene: TRBD2; j_gene: TRBJ2-7; abundance: NA; CDR3nt: TGCAGTGCTAGAGATCGGACTAGCGGAAGGTACGAGCAGTACTTC; CDR3aa: CSARDRTSGRYEQYF
v_gene: TRBV5-1; d_gene: TRBD1; j_gene: TRBJ1-2; abundance: NA; CDR3nt: TGCGCCAGCAGCTTGGCCTGGCAGGGGGCTAACTATGGCTACACCTTC; CDR3aa: CASSLAWQGANYGYTF
v_gene: TRBV4-1; d_gene: NA; j_gene: TRBJ1-3; abundance: once; CDR3nt: TGCGCCAGCAGCCAAGCTATGGGGCCGTCTGGAAACACCATATATTTT; CDR3aa: CASSQAMGPSGNTIYF
v_gene: TRBV20-1; d_gene: TRBD2; j_gene: TRBJ2-1; abundance: NA; CDR3nt: TGCAGTCCTAGAGCTATAGCGGGAGACTACAATGAGCAGTTCTTC; CDR3aa: CSPRAIAGDYNEQFF
v_gene: TRBV5-1; d_gene: TRBD2; j_gene: TRBJ2-2; abundance: NA; CDR3nt: TGCGCCAGCAGAGGGGGACTAGCGAGCGGGGAGCTGTTTTTT; CDR3aa: CASRGGLASGELFF
v_gene: TRBV27; d_gene: NA; j_gene: TRBJ1-2; abundance: NA; CDR3nt: TGTGCCAGCAGTTTATTCCAGGGAAGTCGGTATGGCTACACCTTC; CDR3aa: CASSLFQGSRYGYTF
v_gene: TRBV11-3; d_gene: NA; j_gene: TRBJ2-6; abundance: once; CDR3nt: TGTGCCAGCAGCTTGAGAGGAAAGGGCTCTGGGGCCAACGTCCTGACTTTC; CDR3aa: CASSLRGKGSGANVLTF
v_gene: TRBV27; d_gene: NA; j_gene: TRBJ2-4; abundance: few; CDR3nt: TGTGCCAGCAGTTTGGTAGGCACAAATCCTACGCAGCAGTACTTC; CDR3aa: CASSLVGTNPTQQYF
v_gene: TRBV5-1; d_gene: TRBD2; j_gene: TRBJ2-7; abundance: NA; CDR3nt: TGCGCCAGCAGCAAGGAAGCGGGGGTCCGGAAGACCTACGAGCAGTACTTC; CDR3aa: CASSKEAGVRKTYEQYF
v_gene: TRBV20-1; d_gene: NA; j_gene: TRBJ2-3; abundance: NA; CDR3nt: TGCAGTGCTTCCATACCTAGCACAGATACGCAGTATTTT; CDR3aa: CSASIPSTDTQYF
v_gene: TRBV20-1; d_gene: NA; j_gene: TRBJ1-5; abundance: NA; CDR3nt: TGCAGTGCTAGAGAGGGTCGCGATGCTCAGCCCCAGCATTTT; CDR3aa: CSAREGRDAQPQHF
v_gene: TRBV20-1; d_gene: TRBD2; j_gene: TRBJ2-7; abundance: NA; CDR3nt: TGCAGTGCTAGTATAGCGGGGACCGAAGCTCGAAACTTC; CDR3aa: CSASIAGTEARNF
v_gene: TRBV7-6; d_gene: TRBD2; j_gene: TRBJ2-1; abundance: NA; CDR3nt: TGTGCCAGCATCCCCGGAGCTCGCGGGAGCAATGAGCAGTTCTTC; CDR3aa: CASIPGARGSNEQFF
v_gene: TRBV12-3/TRBV12-4; d_gene: NA; j_gene: TRBJ2-3; abundance: few; CDR3nt: TGTGCCAGCAGCCCGAGGTTATTCAGCACAGATACGCAGTATTTT; CDR3aa: CASSPRLFSTDTQYF
v_gene: TRBV3-1; d_gene: NA; j_gene: TRBJ2-1; abundance: NA; CDR3nt: TGTGCCAGCAGCCGGGAAGGAGTCTACAATGAGCAGTTCTTC; CDR3aa: CASSREGVYNEQFF
v_gene: TRBV4-1; d_gene: NA; j_gene: TRBJ1-1; abundance: NA; CDR3nt: TGCGCCAGCAGCCAAGGTAGGCAGGGTAAGAAAGAGGCTGAAGCTTTCTTT; CDR3aa: CASSQGRQGKKEAEAFF
v_gene: TRBV5-5; d_gene: NA; j_gene: TRBJ2-7; abundance: NA; CDR3nt: TGTGCCAGCAGCGCCGGGTGGACGGTTCAGGACCGTAACAATGAGCAGTACTTC; CDR3aa: CASSAGWTVQDRNNEQYF
v_gene: TRBV4-1; d_gene: NA; j_gene: TRBJ2-7; abundance: few; CDR3nt: TGCGCCAGCAGCCAAGCGACGGGGAACTACGAGCAGTACTTC; CDR3aa: CASSQATGNYEQYF
v_gene: TRBV12-3/TRBV12-4; d_gene: NA; j_gene: TRBJ2-3; abundance: few; CDR3nt: TGTGCCAGCAGCCCTCTTAGGTCGGGCGGAAGCACAGATACGCAGTATTTT; CDR3aa: CASSPLRSGGSTDTQYF
v_gene: TRBV6-1; d_gene: TRBD1; j_gene: TRBJ1-5; abundance: NA; CDR3nt: TGTGCCAGCAGTGGGGGGACAGTTAGCAATCAGCCCCAGCATTTT; CDR3aa: CASSGGTVSNQPQHF